The rows below give T cell receptor beta chains drawn from one sample of a study of blood T cell repertoires in COVID-19. The table came from immunoSEQ multiplex PCR; TCRdb's copy has only in-frame clones and leaves some out. The table includes roughly 180,000 clones, 80% to 85% detected once. Sequencing used peripheral blood. The receptors stem from a woman aged 25-40 years with acute or convalescent COVID-19. Both conserved end residues are trimmed from each CDR3.

j_call v_call cdr3_aa
TRBJ1-2 TRBV9 ASSVGAATLYGYT
TRBJ1-1 TRBV24-1 ATSDFRGQAAF
TRBJ1-6 TRBV4-3 ASSPTNAVGTGTSPLH
TRBJ2-7 TRBV12-3/TRBV12-4 ASKRRELDEQY
TRBJ2-2 TRBV10-3 AIPGQGTNTGELF
TRBJ1-6 TRBV7-7 ASSSPRDRDHNSPLH
TRBJ2-7 TRBV7-3 ASRLQGASGEQY
TRBJ2-5 TRBV24-1 ATSDGGQGEETQY
TRBJ1-5 TRBV28 ASSVTGGIPQPQH
TRBJ1-4 TRBV28 ASSLMAAEKLF
TRBJ1-1 TRBV12-5 ASGPCLPRNTEAF
TRBJ2-5 TRBV6-2/TRBV6-3 ASSYQGSVRETQY
TRBJ2-3 TRBV4-1 ASSQVGGIDTQY
TRBJ1-2 TRBV19 ASSPGQGASYYGYT
TRBJ1-2 TRBV9 ASSPQGSGYT
TRBJ1-5 TRBV28 ASSLLRNQPQH
TRBJ2-5 TRBV5-6 ASSNRDRVYQTQY
TRBJ1-5 TRBV6-6 ASGGNQPQH
TRBJ2-7 TRBV6-6 ASSLTAYEQY
TRBJ1-1 TRBV6-5 ASVVVGGTEAF
TRBJ2-7 TRBV5-1 ASSLGGRDRVY
TRBJ1-6 TRBV27 ASWGPYNSPLH
TRBJ1-2 TRBV27 ASSLSPLRGYT
TRBJ2-3 TRBV19 ASEAGGAADTQY
TRBJ2-1 TRBV5-4 ASSSSGRDNEQF
TRBJ1-2 TRBV5-1 ASSLGTTSTYGYT
TRBJ2-1 TRBV6-5 ASSYSAGDNEQF
TRBJ1-1 TRBV7-8 ASSPTVGNTEAF
TRBJ1-3 TRBV27 ASSLRGPRGMSSGNTIY
TRBJ2-4 TRBV5-1 ASRLAAGERLAKNIQY
TRBJ1-6 TRBV3-1/TRBV3-2 ASSPDRGRSPLH
TRBJ1-2 TRBV6-5 ASSYAMTGGVYGYT
TRBJ1-2 TRBV4-2 ASSQEPDSRGGGYT
TRBJ1-2 TRBV11-2 ASSSDRAGGYT
TRBJ2-1 TRBV7-2 ASSTSGSFYEQF
TRBJ2-3 TRBV5-1 ASSFPGTTDTQY
TRBJ2-1 TRBV4-3 ASSQDLTGVGEGEQF
TRBJ1-1 TRBV11-2 ASSLVGQGWTEAF
TRBJ2-5 TRBV11-2 ASSLWHSPAEETQY
TRBJ2-7 TRBV28 ASSFPFNEQY
TRBJ2-2 TRBV7-2 ASSSLRLAGGNGELF
TRBJ1-5 TRBV18 ASSPAMNNQPQH
TRBJ1-1 TRBV27 ASSQFLGGDRDTEAF
TRBJ1-1 TRBV27 ASSLYRGQVLFTEAF
TRBJ2-3 TRBV7-8 ASSPRTDTQY
TRBJ1-2 TRBV24-1 ATSDQDRDYGYT